Listed below are T cell receptor beta chains from one sample, sequenced in a study of control samples from healthy donors and cancer patients. The assay was immunoSEQ multiplex PCR, and TCRdb's table has in-frame clones only and misses some. The sample carries more than 110,000 clones, roughly 92% recorded once. The sample was blood. The receptor source for this set is a man aged 25 to 40 in good health. Each CDR3 is given with its conserved first and last residue. The order of the fields is D gene, clone size, CDR3 length, V gene, CDR3 protein. A D gene is named only where the DNA matches it firmly. Size tells how often a clone was seen (once, few, many) or the class of an expanded clone, and some rows leave it out.

-,-,14,TRBV28,CASSGQRTEETQYF
TRBD1,-,15,TRBV4-1,CASSLRDRGNGEQFF
-,-,14,TRBV12-1,CASSFRQGADTQYF
TRBD2,-,16,TRBV6-4,CASSAWGTSSYNEQFF
-,-,12,TRBV24-1,CATSVPGYGYTF
TRBD2,-,14,TRBV19,CASSMVAGGNEQFF
TRBD2,-,15,TRBV5-1,CASSRGLADTGELFF
TRBD1,-,14,TRBV2,CASSGTGTGYEQYF
-,once,14,TRBV6-2/TRBV6-3,CASSYSGYQETQYF
-,-,14,TRBV30,CAWRRRDRPYEQYF
-,-,12,TRBV5-1,CASSLYQETQYF
-,-,18,TRBV28,CASSSYPSWGLMINEQFF
-,-,16,TRBV28,CASSLNRVKMNTEAFF
-,-,15,TRBV19,CASSIKRNSYNEQFF
-,-,16,TRBV7-2,CASSADLSGTYNEQFF
-,many,14,TRBV2,CASTTEWADEKLFF
-,-,13,TRBV27,CASSSSGSYEQYF
TRBD1,once,15,TRBV29-1,CSVRPYHGTGDEQYF
TRBD1,once,13,TRBV10-3,CAIGTGYNSPLHF
-,few,16,TRBV28,CASSFTGRENNQPQHF
TRBD1,-,14,TRBV7-2,CASSGQGGPYEQYF
TRBD1,once,18,TRBV9,CASSAGETGLIFGYGYTF